What follows describes a single TCR beta chain. Its antigen is currently unknown. Clones were sequenced by immunoSEQ multiplex PCR, and TCRdb holds only the in-frame ones, with some missing. This table holds 2 million to 2.5 million clones, 85% to 95% found once. The record originates from a study of shared clonotypes between healthy human individuals. Study outcomes and limitations: Non-shared clonotypes displayed generation probabilities falling below those of clonotypes present in all four donors.

The source material was naive CD4+ T cells from PBMCs. Subset indicated: CD45RA+ positively selected. The clonotype was recovered from a man aged 18 to 30 in good health. Some clones in this sample may be carry-over from other donors' samples.

DNA for the CDR3: TGCGCCAGCAGAGGGGGAGGGGTGAACACTGAAGCTTTCTTT. Protein sequence: CASRGGGVNTEAFF. The chain recombines TRBV10-2 with TRBJ1-1; a possible D gene is TRBD1 (6 bases). Germline loops: CDR1 WSHSY, CDR2 SAAADI. The CDR3 has 14 residues. V lost 6 bases, J lost 0 bases, and 11 bases lay in between.